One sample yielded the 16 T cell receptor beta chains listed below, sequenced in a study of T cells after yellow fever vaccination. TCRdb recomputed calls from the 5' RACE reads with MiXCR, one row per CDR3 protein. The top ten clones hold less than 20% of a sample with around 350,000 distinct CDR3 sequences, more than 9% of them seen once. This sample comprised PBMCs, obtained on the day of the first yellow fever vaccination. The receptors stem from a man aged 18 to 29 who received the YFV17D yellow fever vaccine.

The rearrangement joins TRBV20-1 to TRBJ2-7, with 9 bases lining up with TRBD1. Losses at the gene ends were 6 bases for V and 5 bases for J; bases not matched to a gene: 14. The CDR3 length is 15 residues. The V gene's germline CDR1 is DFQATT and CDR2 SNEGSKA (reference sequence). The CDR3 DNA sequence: TGCAGTGCCTCCGACGCCGGGACAGGGAACAACGAGCAGTACTTC. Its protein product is CSASDAGTGNNEQYF.

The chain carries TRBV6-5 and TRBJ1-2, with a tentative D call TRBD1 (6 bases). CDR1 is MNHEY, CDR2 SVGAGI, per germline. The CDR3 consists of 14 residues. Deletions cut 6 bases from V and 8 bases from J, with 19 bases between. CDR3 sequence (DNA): TGTGCCAGCAGCCAACCGGGGGCATCGGGCGGCTACACCTTC. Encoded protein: CASSQPGASGGYTF.

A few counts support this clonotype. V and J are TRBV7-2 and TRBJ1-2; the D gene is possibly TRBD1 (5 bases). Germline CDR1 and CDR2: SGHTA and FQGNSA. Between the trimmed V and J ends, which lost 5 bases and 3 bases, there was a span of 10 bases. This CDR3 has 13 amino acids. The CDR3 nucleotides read TGTGCCAGCAGCAAAGGGACGGACTATGGCTACACCTTC. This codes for CASSKGTDYGYTF.

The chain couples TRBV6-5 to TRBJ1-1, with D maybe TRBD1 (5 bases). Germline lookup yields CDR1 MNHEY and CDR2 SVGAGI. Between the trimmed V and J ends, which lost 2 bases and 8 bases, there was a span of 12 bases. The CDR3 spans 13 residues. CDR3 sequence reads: CASSYPPGHEAFF. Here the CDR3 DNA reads TGTGCCAGCAGTTACCCTCCAGGACACGAAGCTTTCTTT.

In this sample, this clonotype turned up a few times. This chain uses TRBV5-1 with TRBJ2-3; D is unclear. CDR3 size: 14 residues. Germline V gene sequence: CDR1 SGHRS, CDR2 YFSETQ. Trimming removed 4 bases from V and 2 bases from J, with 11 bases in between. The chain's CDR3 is CASSQPTATDTQYF. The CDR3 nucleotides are TGCGCCAGCAGCCAACCGACCGCCACAGATACGCAGTATTTT.

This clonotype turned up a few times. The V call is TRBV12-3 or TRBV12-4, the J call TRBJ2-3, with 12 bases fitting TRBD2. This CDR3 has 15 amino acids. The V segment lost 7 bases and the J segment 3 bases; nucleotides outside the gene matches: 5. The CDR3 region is CASKGLAGMTDTQYF. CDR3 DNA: TGTGCCAGCAAAGGACTAGCGGGGATGACAGATACGCAGTATTTT.

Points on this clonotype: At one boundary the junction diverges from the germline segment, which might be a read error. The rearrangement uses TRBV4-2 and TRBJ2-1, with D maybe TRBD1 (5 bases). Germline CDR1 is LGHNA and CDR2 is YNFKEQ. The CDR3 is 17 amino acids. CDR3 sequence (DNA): TGTGCCTGCAGCCAAGAGGACAAGGTGAGAGGCCGAGGTGAGCAGTTCTTC. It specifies CACSQEDKVRGRGEQFF.

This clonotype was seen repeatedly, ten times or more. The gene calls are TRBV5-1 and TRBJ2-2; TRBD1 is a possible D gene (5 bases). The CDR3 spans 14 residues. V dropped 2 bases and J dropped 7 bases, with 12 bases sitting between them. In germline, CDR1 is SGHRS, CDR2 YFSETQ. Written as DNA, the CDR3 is TGCGCCAGCAGCTTCTCGCAGGGCGGCGGGGAGCTGTTTTTT. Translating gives CASSFSQGGGELFF. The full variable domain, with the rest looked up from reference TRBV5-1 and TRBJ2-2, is KAGVTQTPRYLIKTRGQQVTLSCSPISGHRSVSWYQQTPGQGLQFLFEYFSETQRNKGNFPGRFSGRQFSNSRSEMNVSTLELGDSALYLCASSFSQGGGELFFGEGSRLTVL.

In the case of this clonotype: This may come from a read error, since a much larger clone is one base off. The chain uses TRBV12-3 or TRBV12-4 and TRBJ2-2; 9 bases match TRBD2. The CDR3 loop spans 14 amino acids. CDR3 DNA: TGTACCAGCAGTTTACGTCTAGCGGGGGGGGAGCTGTTTTTT. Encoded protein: CTSSLRLAGGELFF.

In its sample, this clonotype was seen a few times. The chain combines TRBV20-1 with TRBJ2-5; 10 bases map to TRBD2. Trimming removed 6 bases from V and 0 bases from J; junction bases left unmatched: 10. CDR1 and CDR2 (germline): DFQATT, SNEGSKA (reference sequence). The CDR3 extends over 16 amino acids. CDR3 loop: CSAPPLLAGNQETQYF. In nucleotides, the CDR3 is TGCAGTGCGCCACCCTTACTAGCGGGGAACCAAGAGACCCAGTACTTC.

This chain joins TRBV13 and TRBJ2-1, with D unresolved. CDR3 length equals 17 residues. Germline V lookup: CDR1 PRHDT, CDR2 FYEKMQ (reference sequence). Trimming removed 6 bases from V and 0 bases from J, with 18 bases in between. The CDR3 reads CASSISWARSSYNEQFF. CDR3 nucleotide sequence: TGTGCCAGCAGTATTTCATGGGCTCGGAGCTCCTACAATGAGCAGTTCTTC.

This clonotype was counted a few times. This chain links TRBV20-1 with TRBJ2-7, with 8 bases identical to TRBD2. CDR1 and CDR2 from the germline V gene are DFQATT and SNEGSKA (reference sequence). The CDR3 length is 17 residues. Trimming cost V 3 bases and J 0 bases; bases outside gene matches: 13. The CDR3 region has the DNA TGCAGTGCTAGTCTAATCGGGAGGGGCAGTGTCTCCTACGAGCAGTACTTC. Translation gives CSASLIGRGSVSYEQYF.

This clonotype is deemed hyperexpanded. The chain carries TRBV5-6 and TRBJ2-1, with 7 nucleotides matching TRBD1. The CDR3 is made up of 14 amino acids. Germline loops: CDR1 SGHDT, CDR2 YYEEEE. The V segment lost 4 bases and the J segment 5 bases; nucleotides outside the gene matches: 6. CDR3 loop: CASSPPGQHNEQFF. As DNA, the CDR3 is TGTGCCAGCAGCCCGCCGGGACAGCACAATGAGCAGTTCTTC.

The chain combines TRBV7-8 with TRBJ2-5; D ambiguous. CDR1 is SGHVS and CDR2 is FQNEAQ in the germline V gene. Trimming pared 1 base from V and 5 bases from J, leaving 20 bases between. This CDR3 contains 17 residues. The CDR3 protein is CASSLEYAGDNFETQYF. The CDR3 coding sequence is TGTGCCAGCAGCTTAGAATACGCAGGCGACAACTTCGAGACCCAGTACTTC.

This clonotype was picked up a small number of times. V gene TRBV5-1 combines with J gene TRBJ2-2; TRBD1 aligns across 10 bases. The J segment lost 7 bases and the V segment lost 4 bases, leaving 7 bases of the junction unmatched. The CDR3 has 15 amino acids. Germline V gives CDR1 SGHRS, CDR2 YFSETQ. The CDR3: CASSPGQGVGGELFF. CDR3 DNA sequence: TGCGCCAGCAGCCCAGGACAGGGGGTCGGCGGGGAGCTGTTTTTT.

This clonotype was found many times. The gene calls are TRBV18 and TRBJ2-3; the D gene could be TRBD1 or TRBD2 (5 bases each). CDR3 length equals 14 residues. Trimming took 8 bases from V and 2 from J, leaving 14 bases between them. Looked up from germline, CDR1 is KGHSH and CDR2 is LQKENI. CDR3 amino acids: CASSRGRSTDTQYF. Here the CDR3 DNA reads TGTGCCAGCAGCCGGGGACGTTCCACAGATACGCAGTATTTT.